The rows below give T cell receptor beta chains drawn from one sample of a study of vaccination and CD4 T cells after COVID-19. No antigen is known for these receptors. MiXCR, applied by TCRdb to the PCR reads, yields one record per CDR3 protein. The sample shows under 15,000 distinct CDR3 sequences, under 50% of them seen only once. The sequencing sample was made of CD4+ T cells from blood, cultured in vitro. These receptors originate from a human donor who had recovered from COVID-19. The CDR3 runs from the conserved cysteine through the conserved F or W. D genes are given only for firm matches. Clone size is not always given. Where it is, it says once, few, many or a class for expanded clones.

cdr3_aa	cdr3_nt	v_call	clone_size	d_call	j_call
CAWGVSGSGANVLTF	TGTGCCTGGGGGGTTTCGGGCTCTGGGGCCAACGTCCTGACTTTC	TRBV30	NA	NA	TRBJ2-6
CAISESTTNEKLFF	TGTGCCATCAGTGAGTCCACAACTAATGAAAAACTGTTTTTT	TRBV10-3	NA	NA	TRBJ1-4
CASRQGATDTQYF	TGTGCCAGCAGACAGGGGGCCACAGATACGCAGTATTTT	TRBV28	once	TRBD1	TRBJ2-3
CASSLIPRTSGNEQFF	TGCGCCAGCAGCTTGATACCCCGGACTAGCGGCAATGAGCAGTTCTTC	TRBV5-1	NA	TRBD2	TRBJ2-1
CASSEEGGSIQYF	TGTGCCAGCAGTGAAGAAGGGGGGAGCATTCAGTACTTC	TRBV6-1	NA	NA	TRBJ2-4
CAWSGPPISYEQYF	TGTGCCTGGAGTGGCCCCCCTATCTCCTACGAGCAGTACTTC	TRBV30	few	NA	TRBJ2-7
CASSGGSGDEQYF	TGTGCCAGCAGTGGGGGTAGCGGAGACGAGCAGTACTTC	TRBV2	NA	NA	TRBJ2-7
CASRGLAGTYEQYF	TGTGCCAGCAGGGGACTAGCGGGAACCTACGAGCAGTACTTC	TRBV25-1	few	TRBD2	TRBJ2-7
CASSYNRDHQPQHF	TGTGCCAGCAGTTACAACAGGGACCATCAGCCCCAGCATTTT	TRBV6-5	medium-sized	NA	TRBJ1-5
CSAPGRAGANQETQYF	TGCAGTGCTCCCGGAAGAGCGGGAGCGAACCAAGAGACCCAGTACTTC	TRBV20-1	few	TRBD2	TRBJ2-5
CSIFRDKNTEAFF	TGCAGCATTTTCCGGGACAAGAACACTGAAGCTTTCTTT	TRBV29-1	few	NA	TRBJ1-1
CSASDDRYGYTF	TGCAGCGCCTCGGATGATCGCTATGGCTACACCTTC	TRBV29-1	few	NA	TRBJ1-2
CASSIKVDGIYEQYF	TGTGCCAGTAGTATAAAAGTGGACGGAATCTACGAGCAGTACTTC	TRBV19	NA	NA	TRBJ2-7
CASRLDMGGNTEAFF	TGTGCCAGCAGACTAGATATGGGGGGCAACACTGAAGCTTTCTTT	TRBV12-3/TRBV12-4	few	NA	TRBJ1-1
CASSYSKWELTDTQYF	TGTGCCAGCAGTTACTCGAAGTGGGAGTTGACAGATACGCAGTATTTT	TRBV6-5	few	NA	TRBJ2-3
CSVNHSGPNYEQYF	TGCAGCGTTAACCATAGCGGACCTAACTACGAGCAGTACTTC	TRBV29-1	NA	NA	TRBJ2-7
CAWSVWGNNYGYTF	TGTGCCTGGAGTGTTTGGGGGAACAACTATGGCTACACCTTC	TRBV30	NA	NA	TRBJ1-2
CSAPPTGATNEKLFF	TGCAGTGCTCCCCCTACGGGTGCAACTAATGAAAAACTGTTTTTT	TRBV20-1	NA	NA	TRBJ1-4
CASSVRAGEGTDTQYF	TGTGCCAGCAGCGTCCGAGCGGGAGAGGGCACAGATACGCAGTATTTT	TRBV9	NA	TRBD2	TRBJ2-3
CSARNLAGVVETQYF	TGCAGTGCTAGGAATTTAGCGGGAGTGGTAGAGACCCAGTACTTC	TRBV20-1	NA	TRBD2	TRBJ2-5
CASSYLAGDTGELFF	TGTGCCAGCAGTTATCTAGCCGGGGACACCGGGGAGCTGTTTTTT	TRBV6-5	NA	NA	TRBJ2-2
CASSQHITGVEETQYF	TGCGCCAGCAGCCAACATATTACAGGGGTCGAGGAGACCCAGTACTTC	TRBV4-1	NA	TRBD1	TRBJ2-5
CASTRLAGEGDTQYF	TGTGCCAGCACCAGACTAGCGGGAGAGGGCGATACGCAGTATTTT	TRBV6-1	NA	TRBD2	TRBJ2-3
CASGTSAQIDNEQFF	TGTGCCAGCGGGACTAGCGCTCAAATTGACAATGAGCAGTTCTTC	TRBV7-9	NA	TRBD2	TRBJ2-1
CASGYRDRPYEQYF	TGTGCCAGCGGTTACCGGGACCGACCCTACGAGCAGTACTTC	TRBV6-5	NA	NA	TRBJ2-7
CSASLSGTSTDTQYF	TGCAGTGCTAGTCTTAGCGGGACAAGCACAGATACGCAGTATTTT	TRBV20-1	few	TRBD2	TRBJ2-3
CASSRSQGRDTEAFF	TGTGCCAGCAGCCGCTCACAGGGTAGGGACACTGAAGCTTTCTTT	TRBV4-2	NA	NA	TRBJ1-1
CASSLGRHTEAFF	TGTGCCAGCAGTTTGGGGCGACACACTGAAGCTTTCTTT	TRBV6-5	NA	NA	TRBJ1-1
CAATDARARARNQPQHF	TGTGCCGCCACCGATGCTAGGGCCCGTGCACGTAATCAGCCCCAGCATTTT	TRBV6-1	few	NA	TRBJ1-5
CASSLFRRGLAGVRRYEQYF	TGTGCCAGCAGCTTATTTCGGAGGGGACTAGCGGGAGTCCGAAGGTACGAGCAGTACTTC	TRBV7-9	NA	TRBD2	TRBJ2-7
CSARGSLNTEAFF	TGCAGTGCTAGAGGCAGTCTGAACACTGAAGCTTTCTTT	TRBV20-1	NA	NA	TRBJ1-1
CATSGGGTNYGYTF	TGTGCCACCAGCGGAGGCGGGACTAACTATGGCTACACCTTC	TRBV15	medium-sized	NA	TRBJ1-2
CASSLGLAGATQYF	TGTGCCAGCAGCCTCGGACTAGCGGGAGCTACGCAGTATTTT	TRBV5-6	NA	TRBD2	TRBJ2-3
CSARDPLDTQYF	TGCAGTGCTAGAGACCCGCTTGATACGCAGTATTTT	TRBV20-1	NA	NA	TRBJ2-3
CASSDYYEQYF	TGTGCCAGCAGCGACTACTACGAGCAGTACTTC	TRBV5-6	NA	NA	TRBJ2-7
CSASRQGVPTDTQYF	TGCAGTGCTAGCCGACAGGGAGTCCCCACAGATACGCAGTATTTT	TRBV20-1	NA	TRBD1	TRBJ2-3
CATSERPGLGTDTQYF	TGTGCCACCAGTGAGCGGCCGGGACTGGGCACAGATACGCAGTATTTT	TRBV24-1	few	NA	TRBJ2-3
CASSQEQAQSYGYTF	TGTGCCAGCAGCCAAGAACAGGCCCAGAGCTATGGCTACACCTTC	TRBV4-2	few	NA	TRBJ1-2
CSALLGLDQETQYF	TGCAGTGCGCTGCTCGGACTAGACCAAGAGACCCAGTACTTC	TRBV20-1	few	TRBD2	TRBJ2-5
CASSLVPGPCHF	TGTGCCAGCAGTTTGGTGCCCGGGCCCTGCCATTTT	TRBV12-3/TRBV12-4	NA	NA	TRBJ1-5
CASSLLAGAKKPQHF	TGTGCCAGCAGTTTATTGGCGGGCGCGAAAAAGCCCCAGCATTTT	TRBV28	NA	NA	TRBJ1-5
CASRVDTGELFF	TGTGCCAGCAGGGTAGACACCGGGGAGCTGTTTTTT	TRBV6-1	few	NA	TRBJ2-2
CSAGQGPQRDTQYF	TGCAGTGCTGGGCAGGGGCCGCAGAGAGATACGCAGTATTTT	TRBV20-1	NA	NA	TRBJ2-3
CATSRGRPGLETQYF	TGTGCCACCAGCAGAGGCCGACCCGGGCTTGAGACCCAGTACTTC	TRBV15	few	NA	TRBJ2-5
CASSAGTTDTQYF	TGCGCCAGCAGTGCTGGGACCACAGATACGCAGTATTTT	TRBV10-1	few	NA	TRBJ2-3
CSARGGLTGGYTF	TGCAGTGCTAGAGGGGGCTTGACTGGTGGCTACACCTTC	TRBV20-1	medium-sized	NA	TRBJ1-2
CASSSNPLTSRETQYF	TGTGCCAGCAGCTCGAACCCTTTGACTAGCCGGGAGACCCAGTACTTC	TRBV7-9	NA	TRBD2	TRBJ2-5
CASSTWGGDQPQHF	TGTGCCAGTAGTACCTGGGGAGGGGATCAGCCCCAGCATTTT	TRBV19	few	NA	TRBJ1-5